This T cell receptor beta chain comes out of a study of CD8 T cells in ankylosing spondylitis (dated by TCRdb to about 2017). About the investigation overall: The study profiled T cell receptor beta repertoires in healthy donors and ankylosing spondylitis patients to find disease-linked TCR variants. The full study cohort was made up of over 20 ankylosing spondylitis patients and 108 healthy donors. Peripheral blood was sampled, and synovial fluid was also collected from ankylosing spondylitis patients.

This clonotype has a handful of counts. Its antigen is currently not known. No base quality values were provided; no much bigger clone lies one nucleotide off. The data were produced on an Illumina HiSeq 2500. TCR beta libraries were prepared by quantitative 5'-RACE with molecular barcodes. Per the source publication's procedure: A new computational method, built on a probabilistic model of VDJ rearrangement, was used to identify disease-linked TCR variants. The public reads were run again by TCRdb, first through fastp at Q25 and then through MiXCR, and only productive beta chains were kept. Identical CDR3 protein sequences are pooled into one entry, listed with their most common genes and DNA. The V and J calls follow TCRdb's processing rather than the paper's. The sample table holds about 700,000 distinct CDR3 sequences, of which around 20% were seen once. The ten largest account for approximately 18% of the sample.

Looking up the germline V gene (reference sequence) yields CDR1 SGHNT and CDR2 YYREEE. Trimming costs V 4 bases and J 0 bases, and their ends lie 8 bases apart. There are 13 amino acids in the CDR3, from cysteine to phenylalanine inclusive. Only the CDR3 region is kept as DNA, spanning 39 bases read in frame from base 1. General study outcomes and caveats: Significant enrichment of the disease-linked clones was reported in matched synovial fluid samples from ankylosing spondylitis patients. A CD8+ phenotype was shown by the disease-linked clones, which were found at relatively low frequencies in peripheral blood. A TCR beta motif made up of several highly homologous amino acid variants appeared to be characteristic of blood from ankylosing spondylitis patients. Some motif variants had previously been reported in the synovial fluid and blood of reactive arthritis patients, which suggests shared mechanisms of disease initiation.

The sequencing input was blood, either unsorted or a sorted T cell fraction (not recorded which). The sequence was collected from a male donor with ankylosing spondylitis. In this chain, TRBV5-4 is recombined with TRBJ2-7; too little of a D gene remains to name it. The nucleotides read TGTGCCAGCAGCCTCGACCACTCCTACGAGCAGTACTTC. This sequence encodes CASSLDHSYEQYF.